These T cell receptor beta chains were read from a single sample in a study of blood T cell repertoires in COVID-19. The assay was immunoSEQ multiplex PCR, and TCRdb's table has in-frame clones only and misses some. The sample consists of about 110,000 clones, about 87% of them appearing once. Input material: peripheral blood. The receptors shown here come from a human donor in a cohort sampled during active COVID-19. Both conserved end residues are part of each CDR3. A D gene is named only where the DNA matches it firmly. Clone size is shown for a subset of rows, as once, few, many or a class of expanded clone.

TRBD1,.,TRBV9,TRBJ2-5,CASSVPLQGAQETQYF,TGTGCCAGCAGCGTTCCCCTACAGGGGGCGCAGGAGACCCAGTACTTC
.,.,TRBV19,TRBJ1-2,CASSPENYGYTF,TGTGCCAGTAGCCCGGAGAACTATGGCTACACCTTC
TRBD2,.,TRBV19,TRBJ2-1,CASSILSSGRMGEQFF,TGTGCCAGTAGTATTTTGAGTAGCGGGAGGATGGGTGAGCAGTTCTTC
.,.,TRBV5-5,TRBJ1-1,CASSPGGGARGAFF,TGTGCCAGCAGCCCCGGGGGGGGCGCTAGGGGGGCTTTCTTT
TRBD2,few,TRBV19,TRBJ2-1,CASSIGREGQNEQFF,TGTGCCAGTAGTATAGGGCGGGAGGGACAGAATGAGCAGTTCTTC
TRBD2,.,TRBV5-6,TRBJ2-5,CASSRGLAGKETQYF,TGTGCCAGCAGCCGAGGACTAGCGGGGAAAGAGACCCAGTACTTC
TRBD1,.,TRBV19,TRBJ2-1,CASSVTGTGFWEQFF,TGTGCCAGTAGTGTTACCGGGACAGGGTTTTGGGAGCAGTTCTTC
.,.,TRBV11-3,TRBJ2-3,CASSSQGGTESTDTQYF,TGTGCCAGCAGCTCCCAAGGCGGGACAGAGTCCACAGATACGCAGTATTTT
.,.,TRBV5-4,TRBJ2-7,CASSLARGGYEQYF,TGTGCCAGCAGCTTGGCCCGGGGAGGCTACGAGCAGTACTTC
.,.,TRBV6-6,TRBJ1-2,CASSYPNSGAYGYTF,TGTGCCAGCAGTTACCCGAACTCGGGAGCCTATGGCTACACCTTC
.,.,TRBV3-1/TRBV3-2,TRBJ1-5,CASSQRPGGQPQHF,TGTGCCAGCAGCCAACGACCGGGGGGGCAGCCCCAGCATTTT
.,once,TRBV7-2,TRBJ2-7,CASSLPGYEQYF,TGTGCCAGCAGCTTACCCGGGTACGAGCAGTACTTC
TRBD1,.,TRBV25-1,TRBJ1-1,CASSGRTGPTEAFF,TGTGCCAGCAGTGGACGGACAGGGCCCACTGAAGCTTTCTTT
.,once,TRBV7-2,TRBJ1-1,CASSPLGKNTEAFF,TGTGCCAGCAGCCCGCTCGGGAAGAACACTGAAGCTTTCTTT
TRBD1,.,TRBV19,TRBJ1-4,CASSVRGLANEKLFF,TGTGCCAGTAGCGTCAGGGGGCTGGCTAATGAAAAACTGTTTTTT